This TCR beta chain was obtained from a study of shared T cell receptors in the human thymus. Germline V lookup: CDR1 SGDLS, CDR2 YYNGEE. V was clipped by 7 bases and J by 5 bases, with 12 bases between them. The CDR3 has 12 residues. The assay was immunoSEQ multiplex PCR, and TCRdb's table has in-frame clones only and misses some. The sample has hundreds of thousands of clones, 80% to 90% seen once. The sample also formed part of further work on human thymus T cells. From that report: Thymus was obtained from resections taken during corrective heart surgery.

Sequencing was carried out using thymocytes. The source is a boy under two years old with a congenital heart defect. This chain joins TRBV9 and TRBJ1-1; D perhaps matches TRBD1 (5 bases). The CDR3 DNA follows: TGTGCCAGCGGAGGGGATTTTACTGAAGCTTTCTTT. This encodes CASGGDFTEAFF.